This T cell receptor beta chain emerged from a study of beta chain features in type 1 diabetes. The whole isolated RNA underwent reverse transcription, so sequencing captured expressed TCRB transcripts. Generated by immunoSEQ multiplex PCR, the TCRdb table keeps only in-frame clones and is missing some. The sample consists of about 710,000 clones, around an eighth of them appearing once. Broader study findings: Type 1 diabetes patients had TCRB CDR3s that were shorter (moderately but significantly so) in all four CD4+ subsets. Lower insertion and higher deletion counts appeared at VDJ junctions in type 1 diabetes patients.

The germline V gene has CDR1 SNHLY and CDR2 FYNNEI. The CDR3 is made up of 16 amino acids. V was pared by 4 bases and J by 3 bases, with 10 bases of the junction left unmatched. This clone occurred a few times. The antigen remains unidentified. The genes are TRBV2 and TRBJ2-3, with 7 bases fitting TRBD1. The clonotype comes from a young man with type 1 diabetes. Material for sequencing was naive CD4+ T cells from blood. CDR3 sequence reads: CASSGIQGSLTDTQYF. The CDR3 DNA reads TGTGCCAGCAGTGGTATACAGGGGAGTCTGACAGATACGCAGTATTTT.